The clone carrying this T cell receptor (beta chain) has more than one count but fewer than ten. Its antigen remains unknown. This is likely a read error, given that the CDR3 carries no conserved phenylalanine or tryptophan at its end. Germline V gene sequence: CDR1 WSHSY, CDR2 SAAADI. V was trimmed by 4 bases and J by 2 bases, leaving 12 bases between them. This CDR3 is built from 14 residues. Individuals selected for sequencing had exhibited CD8+CD57+ cell expansion on flow cytometry. By the time of blood sampling, patients had still received no therapy. CDR3 and TCR beta VDJ profiling relied on a genomic DNA template. One entry per CDR3 protein results from TCRdb running MiXCR on the reads. The sample has 150,000 or so distinct CDR3 sequences; roughly 48% are singletons. The data derive from a study of CD8+CD57+ T cells in acquired aplastic anemia. Study at large: CD4+ and CD8+ cells, once sorted, gave DNA averaging approximately 3 ug. Study results and limitations: Patients versus controls showed no significant CD8+ Simpson's diversity difference.

This receptor was obtained from a human donor with aplastic anemia. The chain combines TRBV10-2 with TRBJ2-7; a possible D gene is TRBD1 (6 bases). The source material was sorted CD4+, CD8+, or CD8+CD57+ T cells (not recorded which) from PBMCs. The chain's CDR3 is CASSAWTAAYEQYC. The CDR3 DNA is TGCGCCAGCAGTGCTTGGACAGCAGCCTACGAGCAGTACTGT.